This is a list of T cell receptor beta chains from one sample in a study of T cells after yellow fever vaccination. From the 5' RACE reads, TCRdb called clonotypes with MiXCR, one entry per CDR3 protein. The repertoire holds 25,000 to 35,000 distinct CDR3 sequences, with over 5% as singletons. The sequencing used PBMCs, either bulk or a sorted T-cell subset (CD4+, CD8+, memory, or dextramer-sorted; not recorded which), collected on the day of the yellow fever booster vaccination. These receptors were obtained from a man younger than 40 who received the YFV17D yellow fever vaccine. The CDR3 runs from the conserved cysteine through the conserved F or W. D genes are given only for firm matches. Not every row has a clone size; where given, it reads once, few, many or a size class.

many,TRBV4-3,TRBJ2-3,-,CASSQDLWGKTDTQYF,TGCGCCAGCAGCCAGGATTTGTGGGGTAAAACGGATACGCAGTATTTT
many,TRBV11-1,TRBJ2-1,TRBD2,CASSLVRTSNEQFF,TGTGCCAGCAGCTTAGTGAGGACTAGCAATGAGCAGTTCTTC
-,TRBV5-1,TRBJ2-7,TRBD1,CASSLATGGEQYF,TGCGCCAGCAGCTTGGCGACAGGGGGCGAGCAGTACTTC
many,TRBV7-8,TRBJ2-3,-,CASSLAAGMWDTQYF,TGTGCCAGCAGCTTAGCGGCAGGAATGTGGGATACGCAGTATTTT
many,TRBV12-3/TRBV12-4,TRBJ2-6,-,CASSLSLSGANVLTF,TGTGCCAGCAGTTTATCCCTCTCTGGGGCCAACGTCCTGACTTTC
many,TRBV7-8,TRBJ1-2,-,CASSSPGKERGGYTF,TGTGCCAGCAGCTCCCCCGGCAAGGAACGCGGTGGCTACACCTTC
many,TRBV20-1,TRBJ2-1,TRBD2,CSATASGRAASYNEQFF,TGCAGTGCTACCGCTAGCGGGAGGGCCGCCTCCTACAATGAGCAGTTCTTC
many,TRBV12-3/TRBV12-4,TRBJ1-1,-,CASSKALEAFF,TGTGCCAGCTCCAAAGCACTGGAAGCTTTCTTT
few,TRBV5-4,TRBJ1-6,-,CASRGDISNNSPLHF,TGTGCCAGCAGAGGCGACATTTCGAATAATTCACCCCTCCACTTT
-,TRBV19,TRBJ2-7,TRBD2,CASSIRTSGRPYEQYF,TGTGCCAGTAGTATCCGGACTAGCGGGAGACCCTACGAGCAGTACTTC
many,TRBV5-1,TRBJ2-7,-,CASSLFGGENEQYF,TGCGCCAGCAGCTTGTTTGGGGGAGAAAACGAGCAGTACTTC
many,TRBV12-3/TRBV12-4,TRBJ1-5,-,CASSTDGRNQPQHF,TGTGCCAGCAGTACGGACGGGCGCAATCAGCCCCAGCATTTT
few,TRBV7-9,TRBJ2-7,-,CASSTGQPLHRYEQYF,TGTGCCAGCAGCACCGGACAGCCTCTCCACCGCTACGAGCAGTACTTC
many,TRBV5-4,TRBJ2-2,-,CASSLWSGRAGELFF,TGTGCCAGCAGCTTGTGGTCAGGAAGGGCCGGGGAGCTGTTTTTT
-,TRBV3-1,TRBJ2-6,-,CASSQGHTGWANVPTF,TGTGCCAGCAGCCAAGGACACACCGGCTGGGCCAACGTCCCGACTTTC
many,TRBV20-1,TRBJ1-4,TRBD1,CSARGTGNEKLFF,TGCAGTGCTAGGGGGACAGGGAATGAAAAACTGTTTTTT